These 25 T cell receptor beta chains originate from one sample sequenced in a study of blood T cell repertoires in COVID-19. Assay: immunoSEQ multiplex PCR; the TCRdb copy retains only in-frame clones and omits some. The sample includes roughly 100,000 clones, approximately 79% seen only once; the top ten take 20% to 25%. Sequencing was performed on peripheral blood. The receptors shown here come from a man in his 70s with active or convalescent COVID-19.

The gene calls are TRBV28 and TRBJ1-6; 9 bases line up with TRBD1. Trimming cost V 2 bases and J 8 bases; bases outside gene matches: 4. Germline lookup yields CDR1 MDHEN and CDR2 SYDVKM. The CDR3 has 15 residues. CDR3: CASSLDTGGDSPLHF. The CDR3 nucleotides read TGTGCCAGCAGTTTAGACACAGGGGGCGATTCACCCCTCCACTTT.

The chain combines TRBV7-4 with TRBJ2-3; tentative D call: TRBD1 (6 bases). The CDR3 totals 12 residues. Germline V gene lookup returns CDR1 SGHVT and CDR2 SQSDAQ. V was shortened by 5 bases and J by 12 bases, with 15 bases between the two germline ends. The CDR3 DNA is TGTGCCAGCAGCGTCGGACAGCCGATACAGTATTTT. Translation: CASSVGQPIQYF.

The rearrangement joins TRBV18 to TRBJ2-3, with 12 bases that match TRBD2. This CDR3 is built from 15 residues. Germline trimming cut 5 bases from V and 5 bases from J; bases unmatched to any gene: 5. Germline V gives CDR1 KGHSH, CDR2 LQKENI. In nucleotides, the CDR3 is TGTGCCAGCTCAAGGACTAGCGGGAACGGAGATACGCAGTATTTT. This translates into CASSRTSGNGDTQYF. Full variable domain (rest looked up from reference TRBV18 and TRBJ2-3): NAGVMQNPRHLVRRRGQEARLRCSPMKGHSHVYWYRQLPEEGLKFMVYLQKENIIDESGMPKERFSAEFPKEGPSILRIQQVVRGDSAAYFCASSRTSGNGDTQYFGPGTRLTVL.

The chain has TRBV28 and TRBJ1-2, with 9 bases aligning to TRBD1. Trimming cost V 4 bases and J 7 bases; bases outside gene matches: 4. Germline values: CDR1 MDHEN, CDR2 SYDVKM. CDR3 size: 13 residues. This CDR3 is CASSSGQGIGYTF. As DNA, the CDR3 is TGTGCCAGCAGTTCGGGACAGGGTATTGGCTACACCTTC.

V gene TRBV5-1 combines with J gene TRBJ2-1; 8 bases fit TRBD2. CDR3 size: 14 residues. The V gene end was trimmed by 2 bases and the J gene end by 9 bases; junction bases not matched to a gene: 7. The germline CDR1 and CDR2 sequences are SGHRS and YFSETQ. The CDR3 is CASSFTGGDGEQFF. CDR3 sequence (DNA): TGCGCCAGCAGCTTCACGGGAGGGGACGGTGAGCAGTTCTTC.

The V gene is TRBV27, the J gene TRBJ1-2, with D perhaps matching TRBD1 (6 bases). CDR1 is MNHEY, CDR2 SMNVEV, per germline (reference sequence). The germline V and J ends were trimmed by 0 bases and 4 bases, with 27 bases remaining between them. This CDR3 is 20 amino acids long. The CDR3: CASSLSGGRGTDWKSYGYTF. CDR3 nucleotide sequence: TGTGCCAGCAGTTTATCCGGGGGGCGCGGGACCGACTGGAAAAGCTATGGCTACACCTTC.

This clone was observed once. The rearrangement links TRBV3-1 (or the pseudogene TRBV3-2) to TRBJ1-6; TRBD1 agrees at 8 bases. The CDR3 contains 12 residues. V was pared by 4 bases and J by 14 bases, with 4 bases of the junction left unmatched. Germline V gene lookup returns CDR1 LGHDT and CDR2 YNNKEL (reference sequence). CDR3 DNA sequence: TGTGCCAGCAGCCTGGACAGGGTTTCCCTCCACTTT. It translates to CASSLDRVSLHF.

This chain links TRBV4-1 with TRBJ2-3, with 7 positions matching TRBD2. CDR3 length: 18 residues. CDR1 and CDR2 (germline): MGHRA, YSYEKL. Losses at the gene ends were 1 base for V and 4 bases for J; bases not matched to a gene: 14. For the CDR3, the DNA is TGCGCCAGCAGCCAAGCCCTAGAGTCTAGCGGAATAGCAGATACGCAGTATTTT. Residues: CASSQALESSGIADTQYF.

V usage is TRBV2 and J usage is TRBJ2-3; TRBD1 agrees at 10 bases. Germline CDR1 SNHLY, CDR2 FYNNEI. This CDR3 is built from 15 residues. J gave up 3 bases and V 5 bases, and 5 bases lay outside the gene matches. The CDR3 sequence: CASSRTGGRTDTQYF. The DNA for the CDR3 is TGTGCCAGCAGTAGGACAGGGGGAAGAACAGATACGCAGTATTTT.

In nucleotides, the CDR3 is TGTGCCAGCTCACCTGACAGAAACACCATATATTTT. This translates into CASSPDRNTIYF. This chain connects TRBV18 to TRBJ1-3; D is uncertain. V lost 3 bases to trimming and J lost 5 bases, with 5 bases between them. CDR1 KGHSH and CDR2 LQKENI come from the germline V gene. The CDR3 runs 12 residues. The full variable domain, with the rest looked up from reference TRBV18 and TRBJ1-3, is NAGVMQNPRHLVRRRGQEARLRCSPMKGHSHVYWYRQLPEEGLKFMVYLQKENIIDESGMPKERFSAEFPKEGPSILRIQQVVRGDSAAYFCASSPDRNTIYFGEGSWLTVV.

This chain links TRBV6-5 with TRBJ1-4, with D unclear. V was cut by 2 bases and J by 3 bases, with 10 bases left in between. Germline assignment: CDR1 MNHEY and CDR2 SVGAGI. There are 15 residues in the CDR3. CDR3 sequence reads: CASSYQAGPNEKLFF. Here the CDR3 DNA reads TGTGCCAGCAGTTACCAGGCAGGTCCTAATGAAAAACTGTTTTTT.

This rearrangement joins TRBV4-2 to TRBJ1-2, with D uncertain. V was cut by 0 bases and J by 3 bases, with 11 bases left in between. This CDR3 has 15 residues. Germline CDR1 is LGHNA and CDR2 is YNFKEQ. This CDR3 reads CASSQDEGIHYGYTF. The CDR3 nucleotides are TGTGCCAGCAGCCAAGATGAGGGCATCCACTATGGCTACACCTTC.

This clone was counted only a few times. This chain connects TRBV9 to TRBJ2-1; the match to TRBD2 covers 8 bases. This CDR3 contains 13 residues. V dropped 7 bases and J dropped 4; count of bases not matched to a gene: 4. CDR1 is SGDLS and CDR2 is YYNGEE in the germline V gene. CDR3: CASGAGGYNEQFF. CDR3 DNA sequence: TGTGCCAGCGGGGCGGGAGGTTACAATGAGCAGTTCTTC. Together with reference TRBV9 and TRBJ2-1, the CDR3 gives the full variable domain: DSGVTQTPKHLITATGQRVTLRCSPRSGDLSVYWYQQSLDQGLQFLIQYYNGEERAKGNILERFSAQQFPDLHSELNLSSLELGDSALYFCASGAGGYNEQFFGPGTRLTVL.

The gene calls are TRBV30 and TRBJ1-2, with D unclear. CDR3 size: 15 residues. Germline V CDR1 and CDR2: GTSNPN, SVGIG (reference sequence). V gave up 4 bases and J gave up 6 bases, with 21 bases separating them. CDR3 sequence reads: CAWTSPRRGKDGYTF. The CDR3 DNA sequence: TGTGCCTGGACCTCCCCCCGTCGGGGTAAGGATGGCTACACCTTC.

The chain couples TRBV30 to TRBJ1-5; a possible D gene is TRBD1 (5 bases). Germline loops: CDR1 GTSNPN, CDR2 SVGIG (reference sequence). The germline V and J ends were trimmed by 4 bases and 7 bases, with 14 bases remaining between them. CDR3 size: 13 residues. The CDR3, as DNA: TGTGCCTGGACTCGGCAGGGAGGGCAGCCCCAGCATTTT. Residues: CAWTRQGGQPQHF.

This clone was detected a few times. The rearrangement joins TRBV5-1 to TRBJ2-2; TRBD2 is a possible D gene (6 bases). Trimming shortened V by 0 bases and J by 6 bases, and 12 bases separated the two germline ends. Germline values: CDR1 SGHRS, CDR2 YFSETQ. The CDR3 contains 15 residues. This CDR3 is CASSLGSSGAGELFF. The CDR3, as DNA: TGCGCCAGCAGCTTGGGGAGTTCGGGGGCCGGGGAGCTGTTTTTT.

This chain uses TRBV3-1 (or the pseudogene TRBV3-2) with TRBJ2-1, with no clear D. V lost 4 bases to trimming and J lost 7 bases, with 5 bases between them. CDR3 length: 11 residues. CDR1 and CDR2 (germline): LGHDT, YNNKEL (reference sequence). CDR3 loop: CASSRGNEQFF. Written as DNA, the CDR3 is TGTGCCAGCAGCCGAGGAAATGAGCAGTTCTTC.

V usage is TRBV5-1 and J usage is TRBJ1-6; the match to TRBD1 covers 11 bases. CDR3 size: 15 residues. Germline V lookup: CDR1 SGHRS, CDR2 YFSETQ. V dropped 4 bases and J dropped 7; count of bases not matched to a gene: 4. CDR3 nucleotides: TGCGCCAGCAGCCCGGGACAGGGGGAAAATTCACCCCTCCACTTT. It specifies CASSPGQGENSPLHF.

This clone came up once. The genes are TRBV28 and TRBJ2-1; the D gene is possibly TRBD1 (5 bases). Trimming shortened V by 2 bases and J by 8 bases, and 16 bases separated the two germline ends. The V gene's germline CDR1 is MDHEN and CDR2 SYDVKM. CDR3 length: 15 residues. The DNA of the CDR3 is TGTGCCAGCAGTTTAGCATATACAGGAGCCGATGAGCAGTTCTTC. Protein product: CASSLAYTGADEQFF.

The chain combines TRBV9 with TRBJ1-5; 7 nucleotides align to TRBD1. Looked up from germline, CDR1 is SGDLS and CDR2 is YYNGEE. Germline trimming cut 4 bases from V and 4 bases from J; bases unmatched to any gene: 5. The length of the CDR3 is 14 residues. This chain's CDR3 is CASSQGTENQPQHF. The CDR3 DNA is TGTGCCAGCAGCCAAGGGACAGAAAATCAGCCCCAGCATTTT.

The chain joins TRBV5-1 to TRBJ2-7; D is uncertain. The ends were cut back, 1 base at V and 6 bases at J, with 5 bases in the middle. CDR1 SGHRS and CDR2 YFSETQ come from the germline V gene. CDR3 length: 11 amino acids. CDR3 sequence reads: CASSLTVEQYF. CDR3 coding DNA: TGCGCCAGCAGCTTGACGGTCGAGCAGTACTTC.

The chain joins TRBV2 to TRBJ2-6; 10 nucleotides agree with TRBD1. The CDR3 length is 13 residues. J was trimmed by 8 bases and V by 8 bases; bases with no gene match: 3. Per the germline V gene, CDR1 is SNHLY and CDR2 is FYNNEI. The CDR3 is CASGTGAPNVLTF. The CDR3 DNA is TGTGCCAGCGGGACAGGGGCCCCCAACGTCCTGACTTTC.

The chain combines TRBV6-5 with TRBJ2-3; 9 bases map to TRBD2. The V and J ends lost 0 bases and 8 bases, in that order; junction bases with no gene match: 9. The germline gives CDR1 MNHEY, CDR2 SVGAGI. The CDR3 sequence is 16 residues long. Written as DNA, the CDR3 is TGTGCCAGCAGTTACTCGGGATTAGCGGGAGACGGTACGCAGTATTTT. It encodes CASSYSGLAGDGTQYF.

The V call is TRBV21-1, the J call TRBJ1-1; the table's D call, TRBD1, was not checked against the DNA. TRBV21-1 is given as a pseudogene. This CDR3 has 16 residues. The CDR3 spells CASSKPTGQGRTEAFF. The CDR3 DNA reads TGTGCCAGCAGCAAACCTACCGGACAGGGGAGGACTGAAGCTTTCTTT.

This sequence joins TRBV19 and TRBJ1-5, with no clear D. The CDR3 loop spans 14 amino acids. Germline CDR1 and CDR2: LNHDA and SQIVND (reference sequence). Trimming pared 3 bases from V and 0 bases from J, leaving 6 bases between. The CDR3 sequence is CASSIPYSNQPQHF. The CDR3 bases are TGTGCCAGTAGTATCCCTTATAGCAATCAGCCCCAGCATTTT.